The clone carrying this T cell receptor beta chain was detected only a few times. Its antigen is not known. Germline V gene lookup returns CDR1 SNHLY and CDR2 FYNNEI. V lost 6 bases, J lost 10 bases, and 19 bases lay in between. There are 15 residues in the CDR3. This entry is derived from a study of blood T cells in healthy people across ages. Findings of the study overall: TCR beta diversity tracked closely with naive T cell percentage.

Combining a sample-barcoded 5' primer with a J-beta primer mix, a second PCR ran for roughly 7 to 12 cycles. From the 5' RACE reads, TCRdb called clonotypes with MiXCR, one entry per CDR3 protein. The profile shows approximately 1.5 million distinct CDR3 sequences, approximately 42% of them singletons. Sequenced: blood. The source is a woman under 30 in good health. The chain employs TRBV2 and TRBJ1-6; no clear D gene. The CDR3 sequence is CASRNTQLVGSPLHF. CDR3 DNA: TGTGCCAGCAGAAATACACAGCTCGTGGGATCACCCCTCCACTTT.